These 29 T cell receptor beta chains share one sample of origin, sequenced in a study of blood T cell repertoires in COVID-19. Libraries were prepared by immunoSEQ multiplex PCR; TCRdb keeps only in-frame clonotypes and omits some of them. The data contain some 150,000 clones, less than 90% of them seen just once; the ten biggest clones take up approximately 38%. Sequencing was performed on peripheral blood. The receptors were sampled from a human donor in a cohort sampled during active COVID-19.

This chain connects TRBV3-1 (or the pseudogene TRBV3-2) to TRBJ1-1, with D perhaps matching TRBD1 (6 bases). There are 14 residues in the CDR3. Trimming pared 4 bases from V and 1 base from J, leaving 10 bases between. Germline lookup yields CDR1 LGHDT and CDR2 YNNKEL (reference sequence). This CDR3 reads CASSPTGQNTEAFF. CDR3 bases: TGTGCCAGCAGCCCGACGGGACAGAACACTGAAGCTTTCTTT.

Details on this clone: The sample holds other DNA sequences that translate to the same CDR3. The V call is TRBV30, the J call TRBJ1-5; TRBD1 matches 7 bases. CDR1 GTSNPN and CDR2 SVGIG come from the germline V gene (reference sequence). The V and J ends lost 5 bases and 2 bases, in that order; junction bases with no gene match: 3. The CDR3 runs to 13 residues. Here the CDR3 reads CAWSGTGNQPQHF. CDR3 nucleotide sequence: TGTGCCTGGTCCGGGACAGGCAATCAGCCCCAGCATTTT.

The V and J genes are TRBV6-5 and TRBJ1-4, with unresolved D. Germline V CDR1 and CDR2: MNHEY, SVGAGI. Deletions cut 0 bases from V and 8 bases from J, with 10 bases between. The CDR3 has 14 amino acids. The CDR3 protein is CASSYSWGEEKLFF. DNA for the CDR3: TGTGCCAGCAGTTACTCTTGGGGAGAGGAAAAACTGTTTTTT.

In DNA, the CDR3 is TGTGCCAGCAGCCCTCGACTCGGGGGGTATTTT. Translating it yields CASSPRLGGYF. The chain combines TRBV11-3 with TRBJ2-3, with TRBD2 as a possible D gene (6 bases). Germline CDR1 SGHNT, CDR2 YENEEA. V was clipped by 5 bases and J by 14 bases, with 14 bases between them. This CDR3 has 11 amino acids. The variable domain in full, with the rest retrieved from reference TRBV11-3 and TRBJ2-3, is EAGVVQSPRYKIIEKKQPVAFWCNPISGHNTLYWYLQNLGQGPELLIRYENEEAVDDSQLPKDRFSAERLKGVDSTLKIQPAELGDSAVYLCASSPRLGGYFGPGTRLTVL.

The chain combines TRBV4-1 with TRBJ2-5; D call uncertain. The V and J ends lost 3 bases and 3 bases respectively, with 11 bases between them. The length of the CDR3 is 14 residues. Germline-derived CDR1 and CDR2 are MGHRA and YSYEKL. Written as DNA, the CDR3 is TGCGCCAGCAGCCAGGCGGATTCTAAAGAGACCCAGTACTTC. This gives the protein CASSQADSKETQYF.

The V call is TRBV19, the J call TRBJ2-6, with 10 bases matching TRBD1. The germline V gene encodes CDR1 LNHDA and CDR2 SQIVND (reference sequence). The V segment lost 5 bases and the J segment 2 bases; nucleotides outside the gene matches: 3. The CDR3 runs 16 residues. The CDR3 loop is CASSRQGAPGANVLTF. The DNA for the CDR3 is TGTGCCAGTAGTCGACAGGGGGCGCCTGGGGCCAACGTCCTGACTTTC.

The chain couples TRBV15 to TRBJ2-5; D remains ambiguous. Germline V gives CDR1 LNHNV, CDR2 YYDKDF (reference sequence). Trimming pared 6 bases from V and 4 bases from J, leaving 12 bases between. CDR3 length: 13 residues. The CDR3 sequence is CATSRRPGETQYF. CDR3 in DNA: TGTGCCACCAGTCGAAGGCCAGGAGAGACCCAGTACTTC.

This clone was observed once. CDR3 amino acids: CASSLAGAGYNEQFF. CDR3 nucleotides: TGTGCCAGCAGCCTCGCGGGGGCTGGGTACAATGAGCAGTTCTTC. The rearrangement joins TRBV7-6 to TRBJ2-1, with D possibly matching TRBD2 (7 bases). This CDR3 is built from 15 residues. V was pared by 5 bases and J by 4 bases, with 15 bases between. Germline V lookup: CDR1 SGHVS, CDR2 FNYEAQ.

This clone was observed a few times. The rearrangement joins TRBV5-1 to TRBJ2-1; 7 bases are shared with TRBD1. Germline V gene lookup returns CDR1 SGHRS and CDR2 YFSETQ. Trimming removed 3 bases from V and 3 bases from J; junction bases left unmatched: 6. This CDR3 has 15 amino acids. CDR3 in amino acids: CASSYATGIYNEQFF. The DNA for the CDR3 is TGCGCCAGCAGCTATGCGACAGGGATCTACAATGAGCAGTTCTTC.

The V call is TRBV7-6, the J call TRBJ1-5, with TRBD1 matching 10 bases. Germline CDR1 is SGHVS and CDR2 is FNYEAQ. J lost 7 bases, V lost 6 bases, and 12 bases had no gene match. The CDR3 extends over 16 amino acids. As DNA, the CDR3 is TGTGCCAGCAGTTCCGGGACAGGGGATGTCGGGCAGCCCCAGCATTTT. Translated, it gives CASSSGTGDVGQPQHF.

The CDR3 loop reads CASRDTTNYGYTF. The CDR3 coding sequence is TGTGCCAGCAGGGATACTACTAACTATGGCTACACCTTC. This chain links TRBV6-5 with TRBJ1-2; D unresolved. Germline loops: CDR1 MNHEY, CDR2 SVGAGI. The CDR3 loop spans 13 amino acids. The V and J ends lost 6 bases and 0 bases respectively, with 8 bases between them.

V usage is TRBV11-3 and J usage is TRBJ2-5, with unresolved D. CDR1 and CDR2 from the germline V gene are SGHNT and YENEEA. The ends were cut back, 1 base at V and 5 bases at J, with 11 bases in the middle. This CDR3 spans 14 amino acids. CDR3: CASSLASGSETQYF. For the CDR3, the DNA is TGTGCCAGCAGCTTAGCCTCAGGTTCGGAGACCCAGTACTTC. The whole variable domain, filled in from reference TRBV11-3 and TRBJ2-5, reads EAGVVQSPRYKIIEKKQPVAFWCNPISGHNTLYWYLQNLGQGPELLIRYENEEAVDDSQLPKDRFSAERLKGVDSTLKIQPAELGDSAVYLCASSLASGSETQYFGPGTRLLVL.

The table lists this clone with a count of one. This chain connects TRBV5-6 to TRBJ1-3, with 8 bases that match TRBD1. Germline CDR1 is SGHDT and CDR2 is YYEEEE. V was clipped by 3 bases and J by 2 bases; unmatched bases: 4. The CDR3 is made up of 15 amino acids. The CDR3 bases are TGTGCCAGCAGCTCCTTGGACAGGGCTGGAAACACCATATATTTT. Amino acids: CASSSLDRAGNTIYF.

The V and J genes are TRBV18 and TRBJ1-2, with TRBD1 matching 7 bases. The CDR3 has 14 amino acids. Germline V gene sequence: CDR1 KGHSH, CDR2 LQKENI. V shed 2 bases, J shed 3 bases, and the junction held 3 bases outside the gene matches. The CDR3 DNA reads as TGTGCCAGCTCACCAGGACAGGACTACTATGGCTACACCTTC. This translates into CASSPGQDYYGYTF.

This clone was counted a few times. The rearrangement links TRBV16 to TRBJ1-3; D may be TRBD1 (6 bases). The CDR3 is 13 residues long. V shed 6 bases and J shed 4 bases, with 10 bases lying between them. CDR1 and CDR2 from the germline V gene are KGHSY and FQNENV. CDR3 bases: TGTGCCAGCAGACAGGGAACAGGAAACACCATATATTTT. It yields the protein CASRQGTGNTIYF.

The CDR3 DNA reads TGTGCCAGCAGCATACTAGCGGGGGGCCATGAGCAGTTCTTC. It codes for CASSILAGGHEQFF. The genes are TRBV6-4 and TRBJ2-1, with TRBD2 matching over 12 bases. Germline lookup yields CDR1 MRHNA and CDR2 SNTAGT. V lost 6 bases and J lost 8; bases outside the gene matches: 5. This CDR3 contains 14 residues.

This clone was seen a few times. The chain combines TRBV27 with TRBJ1-6; 7 bases are shared with TRBD1. Per germline, CDR1 MNHEY and CDR2 SMNVEV (reference sequence). V lost 2 bases to trimming and J lost 10 bases; unmatched junction nucleotides: 8. This CDR3 has 15 residues. The CDR3 loop reads CASSLTWQGESPLHF. The CDR3 region has the DNA TGTGCCAGCAGTTTAACCTGGCAGGGGGAGTCACCCCTCCACTTT.

V and J are TRBV19 and TRBJ2-7, with 9 bases aligning to TRBD1. With 8 bases clipped from V and 6 bases from J, the junction kept 11 bases outside the gene matches. The germline gives CDR1 LNHDA, CDR2 SQIVND (reference sequence). This CDR3 is built from 14 residues. The CDR3 protein is CASALGDRAAEQYF. CDR3 coding DNA: TGTGCCAGTGCGCTTGGGGACAGGGCGGCCGAGCAGTACTTC. Combining the CDR3 with reference TRBV19 and TRBJ2-7 gives the whole variable domain DGGITQSPKYLFRKEGQNVTLSCEQNLNHDAMYWYRQDPGQGLRLIYYSQIVNDFQKGDIAEGYSVSREKKESFPLTVTSAQKNPTAFYLCASALGDRAAEQYFGPGTRLTVT.

The V and J genes are TRBV7-9 and TRBJ1-4; possible D gene TRBD1, 6 bases. Trimming shortened V by 1 base and J by 5 bases, and 11 bases separated the two germline ends. Germline V lookup: CDR1 SEHNR, CDR2 FQNEAQ (reference sequence). This CDR3 is built from 15 residues. CDR3 in amino acids: CASSLGGQYNEKLFF. CDR3 DNA sequence: TGTGCCAGCAGCTTAGGCGGACAGTACAATGAAAAACTGTTTTTT.

The V call is TRBV6-1, the J call TRBJ1-4; 12 bases fit TRBD1. J was trimmed by 3 bases and V by 4 bases; bases with no gene match: 3. CDR1 is MNHNS and CDR2 is SASEGT in the germline V gene. This CDR3 contains 16 residues. This CDR3 is CASSGDRGRANEKLFF. CDR3 bases: TGTGCCAGCAGTGGGGACAGGGGGCGAGCTAATGAAAAACTGTTTTTT.

The rearrangement uses TRBV2 and TRBJ1-2, with a weak D call TRBD1 (5 bases). The CDR3 loop spans 13 amino acids. Trimming cost V 7 bases and J 7 bases, with 16 bases left between them. CDR1 is SNHLY and CDR2 is FYNNEI in the germline V gene. The CDR3 DNA reads as TGTGCCAGCACCGTCGACAGAATCCGTGGCTACACCTTC. Protein product: CASTVDRIRGYTF.

This rearrangement joins TRBV7-6 to TRBJ1-5; 9 bases align to TRBD1. CDR3 size: 16 residues. V was clipped by 5 bases and J by 5 bases; unmatched bases: 10. Germline CDR1 reads SGHVS; CDR2 reads FNYEAQ. In DNA, the CDR3 is TGTGCCAGCAGCCCCCGGCCGGGACAGGGTGATCAGCCCCAGCATTTT. Its translation: CASSPRPGQGDQPQHF.

The J gene is TRBJ1-6, the V gene TRBV7-2; possible D gene TRBD1, 5 bases. CDR3 size: 14 residues. The germline CDR1 and CDR2 sequences are SGHTA and FQGNSA. The V end lost 3 bases, the J end lost 14 bases, and 17 bases lay between the germline ends. The CDR3 DNA is TGTGCCAGCAGCTTGCGGGACGGCCAGGGTTCCCTCCACTTT. It codes for CASSLRDGQGSLHF.

This sequence joins TRBV7-2 and TRBJ1-1; 8 bases map to TRBD1. The CDR3 has 13 amino acids. With 5 bases clipped from V and 6 bases from J, the junction kept 5 bases outside the gene matches. Germline loops: CDR1 SGHTA, CDR2 FQGNSA. The CDR3 DNA follows: TGTGCCAGCAGCCCCCGGGACAGGCCTGAAGCTTTCTTT. Residues: CASSPRDRPEAFF.

The V gene is TRBV3-1 (or the pseudogene TRBV3-2), the J gene TRBJ2-4, with 7 bases matching TRBD1. From germline, CDR1 is LGHDT and CDR2 YNNKEL (reference sequence). CDR3 size: 15 residues. V shed 1 base, J shed 4 bases, and the junction held 4 bases outside the gene matches. CDR3 coding DNA: TGTGCCAGCAGCCAAGTGGTGACAGGGAAAAACATTCAGTACTTC. Translated: CASSQVVTGKNIQYF.

This clone has a handful of counts. The rearrangement uses TRBV4-1 and TRBJ1-6, with a weak D call TRBD1 (6 bases). V gave up 3 bases and J gave up 5 bases, with 11 bases separating them. Germline V CDR1 and CDR2: MGHRA, YSYEKL. This CDR3 region has 15 residues. In DNA, the CDR3 is TGCGCCAGCAGCCAGGCCCACAGGGATAATTCACCCCTCCACTTT. Protein sequence: CASSQAHRDNSPLHF.

The rearrangement joins TRBV6-6 to TRBJ1-5; D is perhaps TRBD1 (6 bases). CDR3 size: 16 residues. Germline V gene lookup returns CDR1 MNHNY and CDR2 SVGAGI (reference sequence). V was cut by 7 bases and J by 1 base, with 17 bases left in between. Here the CDR3 DNA reads TGTGCCAGCAACCCCTCAGGGGCCTTAAGCAATCAGCCCCAGCATTTT. Protein product: CASNPSGALSNQPQHF.

The genes are TRBV29-1 and TRBJ1-2, with D possibly TRBD1 on 5 matching bases. The germline gives CDR1 SQVTM, CDR2 ANQGSEA. V was shortened by 5 bases and J by 4 bases, with 14 bases between the two germline ends. The CDR3 contains 13 residues. CDR3 loop: CSVWVGGSYGYTF. The CDR3 bases are TGCAGCGTTTGGGTCGGGGGAAGCTATGGCTACACCTTC.

This clone showed up just once. The chain uses TRBV28 and TRBJ2-5; TRBD1 matches 7 bases. Germline-derived CDR1 and CDR2 are MDHEN and SYDVKM. The CDR3 loop spans 12 amino acids. Germline trimming cut 6 bases from V and 7 bases from J; bases unmatched to any gene: 5. CDR3 in DNA: TGTGCCAGCAGCCCCTGGGACAGGACCCAGTACTTC. Residues: CASSPWDRTQYF. The complete variable domain, with remaining parts taken from reference TRBV28 and TRBJ2-5, reads DVKVTQSSRYLVKRTGEKVFLECVQDMDHENMFWYRQDPGLGLRLIYFSYDVKMKEKGDIPEGYSVSREKKERFSLILESASTNQTSMYLCASSPWDRTQYFGPGTRLLVL.